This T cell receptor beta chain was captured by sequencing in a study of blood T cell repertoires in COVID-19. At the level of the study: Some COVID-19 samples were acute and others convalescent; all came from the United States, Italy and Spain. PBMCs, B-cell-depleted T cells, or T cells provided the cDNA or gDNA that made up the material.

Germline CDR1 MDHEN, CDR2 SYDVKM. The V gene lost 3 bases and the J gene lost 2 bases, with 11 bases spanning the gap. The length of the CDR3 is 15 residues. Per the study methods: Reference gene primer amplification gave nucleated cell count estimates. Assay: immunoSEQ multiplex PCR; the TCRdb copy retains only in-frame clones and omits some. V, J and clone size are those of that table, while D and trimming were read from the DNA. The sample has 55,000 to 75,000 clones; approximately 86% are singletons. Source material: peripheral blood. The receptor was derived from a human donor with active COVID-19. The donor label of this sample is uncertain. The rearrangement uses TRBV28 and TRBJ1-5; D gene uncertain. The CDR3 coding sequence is TGTGCCAGCAGTTTCAGAGGGAGTGGCAATCAGCCCCAGCATTTT. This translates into CASSFRGSGNQPQHF.